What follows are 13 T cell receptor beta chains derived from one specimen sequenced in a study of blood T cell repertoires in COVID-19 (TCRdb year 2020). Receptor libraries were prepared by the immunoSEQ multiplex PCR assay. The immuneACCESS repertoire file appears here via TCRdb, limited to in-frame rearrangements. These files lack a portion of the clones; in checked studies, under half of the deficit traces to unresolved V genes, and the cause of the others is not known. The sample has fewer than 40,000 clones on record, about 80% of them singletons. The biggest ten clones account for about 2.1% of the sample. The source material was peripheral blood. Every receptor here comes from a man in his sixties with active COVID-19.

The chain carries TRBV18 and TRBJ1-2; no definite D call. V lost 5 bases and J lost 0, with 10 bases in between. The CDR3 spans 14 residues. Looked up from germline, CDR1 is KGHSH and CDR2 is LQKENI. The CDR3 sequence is CASSSDISNYGYTF. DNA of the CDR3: TGTGCCAGCTCATCTGACATCTCTAACTATGGCTACACCTTC.

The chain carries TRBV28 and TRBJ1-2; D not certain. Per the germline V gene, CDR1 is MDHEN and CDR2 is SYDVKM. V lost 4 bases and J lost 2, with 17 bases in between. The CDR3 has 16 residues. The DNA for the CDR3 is TGTGCCAGCAGTTCTGCAAGGAGGACGGGAAACTATGGCTACACCTTC. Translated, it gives CASSSARRTGNYGYTF.

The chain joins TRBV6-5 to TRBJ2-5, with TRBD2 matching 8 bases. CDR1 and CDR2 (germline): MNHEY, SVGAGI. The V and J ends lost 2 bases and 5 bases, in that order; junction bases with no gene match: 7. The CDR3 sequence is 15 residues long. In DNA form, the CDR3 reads TGTGCCAGCAGTTACCAACGGGGGGGCCGGGAGACCCAGTACTTC. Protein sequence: CASSYQRGGRETQYF.

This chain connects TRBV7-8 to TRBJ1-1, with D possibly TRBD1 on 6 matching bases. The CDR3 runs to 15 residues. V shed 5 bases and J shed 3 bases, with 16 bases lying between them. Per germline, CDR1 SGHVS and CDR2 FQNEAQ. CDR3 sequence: CASSGGDTYYTEAFF. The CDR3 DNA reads TGTGCCAGCAGCGGGGGGGACACCTACTACACTGAAGCTTTCTTT.

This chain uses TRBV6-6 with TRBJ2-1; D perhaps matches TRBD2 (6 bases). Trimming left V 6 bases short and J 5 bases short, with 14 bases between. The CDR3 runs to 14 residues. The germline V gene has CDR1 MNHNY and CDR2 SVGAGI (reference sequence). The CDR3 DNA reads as TGTGCCAGCAGAGCCGGGACTGGTCACAATGAGCAGTTCTTC. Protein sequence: CASRAGTGHNEQFF.

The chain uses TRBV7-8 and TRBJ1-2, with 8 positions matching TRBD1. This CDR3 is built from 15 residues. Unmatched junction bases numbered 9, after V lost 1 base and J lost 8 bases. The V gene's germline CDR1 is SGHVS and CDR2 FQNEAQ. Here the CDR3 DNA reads TGTGCCAGCAGCTTAGTCTCTGGGACAGGTTACGGCTACACCTTC. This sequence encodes CASSLVSGTGYGYTF.

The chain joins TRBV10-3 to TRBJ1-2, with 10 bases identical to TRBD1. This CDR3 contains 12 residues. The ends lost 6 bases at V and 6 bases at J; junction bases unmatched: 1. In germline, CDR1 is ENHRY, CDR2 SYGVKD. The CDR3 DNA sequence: TGTGCCATCAGGGACAGGGGGGATGGCTACACCTTC. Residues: CAIRDRGDGYTF.

The CDR3 loop reads CASSLRDSLQPQHF. The CDR3 nucleotides read TGTGCCAGCAGCTTGAGGGACAGCCTTCAGCCCCAGCATTTT. The V and J genes are TRBV11-3 and TRBJ1-5; TRBD1 matches at 7 bases. With 3 bases clipped from V and 6 bases from J, the junction kept 5 bases outside the gene matches. The CDR3 consists of 14 residues. CDR1 and CDR2 (germline): SGHNT, YENEEA.

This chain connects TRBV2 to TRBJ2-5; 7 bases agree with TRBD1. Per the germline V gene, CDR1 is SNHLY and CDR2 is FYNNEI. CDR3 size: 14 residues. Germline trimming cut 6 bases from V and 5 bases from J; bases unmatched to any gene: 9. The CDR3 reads CASSRQGLGETQYF. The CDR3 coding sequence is TGTGCCAGCAGCAGACAGGGCCTCGGGGAGACCCAGTACTTC.

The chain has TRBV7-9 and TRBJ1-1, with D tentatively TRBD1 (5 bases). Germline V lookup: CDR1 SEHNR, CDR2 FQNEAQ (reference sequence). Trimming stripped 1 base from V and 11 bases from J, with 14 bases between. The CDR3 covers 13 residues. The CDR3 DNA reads TGTGCCAGCAGCTTAGGACAGACCTTTGACGCTTTCTTT. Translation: CASSLGQTFDAFF.

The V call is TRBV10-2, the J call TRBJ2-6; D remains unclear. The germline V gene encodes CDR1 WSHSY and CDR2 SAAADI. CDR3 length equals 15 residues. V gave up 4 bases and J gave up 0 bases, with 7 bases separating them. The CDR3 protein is CASSVGHSGANVLTF. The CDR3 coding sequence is TGCGCCAGCAGTGTCGGTCACTCTGGGGCCAACGTCCTGACTTTC.

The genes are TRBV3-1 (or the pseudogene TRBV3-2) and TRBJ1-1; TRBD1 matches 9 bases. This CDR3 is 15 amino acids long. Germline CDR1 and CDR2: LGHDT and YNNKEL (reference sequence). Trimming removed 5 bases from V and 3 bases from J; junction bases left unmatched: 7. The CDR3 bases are TGTGCCAGCAGCGGTTACAGGGGGCGAGACACTGAAGCTTTCTTT. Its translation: CASSGYRGRDTEAFF.

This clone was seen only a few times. The CDR3 bases are TGTGCCAGCAGCCCCCGGACTAGCGGGAGTACCTACAATGAGCAGTTCTTC. Its protein is CASSPRTSGSTYNEQFF. V and J are TRBV7-9 and TRBJ2-1; 13 bases fit TRBD2. The CDR3 is 17 amino acids. The germline V gene encodes CDR1 SEHNR and CDR2 FQNEAQ (reference sequence). V lost 5 bases to trimming and J lost 2 bases; unmatched junction nucleotides: 6.